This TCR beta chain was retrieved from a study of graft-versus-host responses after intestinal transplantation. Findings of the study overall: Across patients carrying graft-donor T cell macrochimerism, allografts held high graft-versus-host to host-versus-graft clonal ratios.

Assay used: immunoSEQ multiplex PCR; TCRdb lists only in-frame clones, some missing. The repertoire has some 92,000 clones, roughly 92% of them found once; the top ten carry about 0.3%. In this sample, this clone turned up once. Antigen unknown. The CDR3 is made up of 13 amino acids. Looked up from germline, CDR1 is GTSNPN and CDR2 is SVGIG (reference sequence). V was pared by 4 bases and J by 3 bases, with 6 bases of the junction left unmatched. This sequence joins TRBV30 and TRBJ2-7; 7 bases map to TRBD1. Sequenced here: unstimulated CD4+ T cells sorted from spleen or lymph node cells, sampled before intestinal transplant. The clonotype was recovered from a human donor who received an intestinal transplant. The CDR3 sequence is CAWNRQGDYEQYF. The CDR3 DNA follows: TGTGCCTGGAACCGGCAGGGGGACTACGAGCAGTACTTC.